The 17 T cell receptor beta chains presented below share a single source sample, sequenced in a study of radiation and T cells in renal cell carcinoma. Described time point: baseline pretreatment blood. Indicated treatment: 15 Gy SBRT to primary tumor, nephrectomy 4 weeks later. This table comes from immunoSEQ multiplex PCR, and its TCRdb copy is limited to in-frame clones, with some not included. Here the sample spans approximately 120,000 clones, roughly four fifths being singletons. This sample comprised blood, obtained from a patient whose treatment included radiotherapy and nephrectomy. The source is a woman aged 60-75 years with renal cell carcinoma.

The chain is built from TRBV4-1 and TRBJ2-3; unclear D gene. CDR3 length equals 13 residues. The germline V gene encodes CDR1 MGHRA and CDR2 YSYEKL. V lost 3 bases to trimming and J lost 6 bases, with 10 bases between them. DNA of the CDR3: TGCGCCAGCAGCCATGAATCCAGGGATACGCAGTATTTT. Residues: CASSHESRDTQYF.

This clone was counted between two and nine times. This sequence joins TRBV10-1 and TRBJ1-1; the D gene is possibly TRBD1 (6 bases). CDR3 length: 15 amino acids. Germline values: CDR1 WNHNN, CDR2 SYGVQD (reference sequence). V was clipped by 6 bases and J by 1 base, with 15 bases between them. For the CDR3, the DNA is TGCGCCAGCAGCTATCTGGACAGTCCGAACACTGAAGCTTTCTTT. Protein sequence: CASSYLDSPNTEAFF.

The CDR3: CASSWGTSGETQYF. The CDR3 DNA reads as TGCGCCAGCAGCTGGGGCACTAGCGGGGAGACCCAGTACTTC. The V and J genes are TRBV5-1 and TRBJ2-5; TRBD2 agrees at 9 bases. Looked up from germline, CDR1 is SGHRS and CDR2 is YFSETQ. The trim removed 3 bases at V and 5 bases at J, leaving 5 bases unmatched. The CDR3 covers 14 residues.

V and J are TRBV7-2 and TRBJ1-2; D is perhaps TRBD1 (6 bases). Trimming took off 4 bases at V and 3 bases at J, with 15 bases between the two ends. The CDR3 is made up of 15 amino acids. Germline V gene lookup returns CDR1 SGHTA and CDR2 FQGNSA. The CDR3 sequence: CASSSLGGADYGYTF. The CDR3 coding sequence is TGTGCCAGCAGCTCTCTCGGGGGCGCAGACTATGGCTACACCTTC.

This clone occurred once. This chain joins TRBV13 and TRBJ2-7; D is perhaps TRBD1 or TRBD2 (5 bases each). V was pared by 5 bases and J by 7 bases, with 18 bases between. CDR3 length: 14 amino acids. Looked up from germline, CDR1 is PRHDT and CDR2 is FYEKMQ (reference sequence). CDR3 residues: CASSTRDDLGEQYF. CDR3 coding DNA: TGTGCCAGCAGCACCCGGGACGACCTTGGGGAGCAGTACTTC.

J is TRBJ1-2 and V is TRBV5-4, with TRBD1 matching over 9 bases. Trimming cost V 4 bases and J 2 bases; bases outside gene matches: 6. The CDR3 contains 15 residues. CDR1 SGHNT and CDR2 YYREEE come from the germline V gene (reference sequence). This CDR3 reads CASSPGTGTNYGYTF. The DNA for the CDR3 is TGTGCCAGCAGCCCCGGGACAGGGACAAACTATGGCTACACCTTC. Full variable domain (rest looked up from reference TRBV5-4 and TRBJ1-2): ETGVTQSPTHLIKTRGQQVTLRCSSQSGHNTVSWYQQALGQGPQFIFQYYREEENGRGNFPPRFSGLQFPNYSSELNVNALELDDSALYLCASSPGTGTNYGYTFGSGTRLTVV.

This chain links TRBV15 with TRBJ1-3; D possibly corresponds to TRBD1 (5 bases). This CDR3 region has 15 residues. The V gene's germline CDR1 is LNHNV and CDR2 YYDKDF (reference sequence). V was pared by 2 bases and J by 0 bases, with 8 bases between. DNA for the CDR3: TGTGCCACCAGCAGATCCGGGACCTCTGGAAACACCATATATTTT. Residues: CATSRSGTSGNTIYF.

V usage is TRBV27 and J usage is TRBJ1-2; D uncertain. The CDR3 loop spans 13 amino acids. Looked up from germline, CDR1 is MNHEY and CDR2 is SMNVEV (reference sequence). V was cut by 4 bases and J by 4 bases, with 10 bases left in between. The CDR3, as DNA: TGTGCCAGCAGTTCCCGGGCGTTCTATGGCTACACCTTC. Its translation: CASSSRAFYGYTF.

This clone was detected many times. J is TRBJ2-7 and V is TRBV7-9, with no clear D. CDR3 length equals 13 residues. The germline V and J ends were trimmed by 0 bases and 4 bases, with 7 bases remaining between them. Germline CDR1 reads SEHNR; CDR2 reads FQNEAQ (reference sequence). The CDR3 protein is CASSLAHDYEQYF. The CDR3 nucleotides read TGTGCCAGCAGCTTAGCGCACGATTACGAGCAGTACTTC. The complete variable domain, with remaining parts taken from reference TRBV7-9 and TRBJ2-7, reads DTGVSQNPRHKITKRGQNVTFRCDPISEHNRLYWYRQTLGQGPEFLTYFQNEAQLEKSRLLSDRFSAERPKGSFSTLEIQRTEQGDSAMYLCASSLAHDYEQYFGPGTRLTVT.

This clone was recorded only once. The gene calls are TRBV5-1 and TRBJ1-3, with a possible D match to TRBD1 (5 bases). V dropped 3 bases and J dropped 0 bases, with 16 bases sitting between them. This CDR3 is built from 17 residues. Germline-derived CDR1 and CDR2 are SGHRS and YFSETQ. The CDR3 coding sequence is TGCGCCAGCAGCTCGAACCCTGGGGGGGTCTCTGGAAACACCATATATTTT. It translates to CASSSNPGGVSGNTIYF.

This clone has more than one count but fewer than ten. This rearrangement joins TRBV6-1 to TRBJ1-6; perhaps TRBD1 as D (5 bases). The CDR3 is 14 residues long. Trimming left V 7 bases short and J 6 bases short, with 13 bases between. The germline V gene has CDR1 MNHNS and CDR2 SASEGT. In DNA form, the CDR3 reads TGTGCCAGCATCCCGGGACGGATTAATTCACCCCTCCACTTT. Translating gives CASIPGRINSPLHF.

The J gene is TRBJ1-1, the V gene TRBV28; a possible D gene is TRBD1 (6 bases). The V end lost 5 bases, the J end lost 9 bases, and 22 bases lay between the germline ends. Germline CDR1 and CDR2: MDHEN and SYDVKM. This CDR3 comprises 15 residues. The CDR3 bases are TGTGCCAGCAGTACTCACATACAGGGAGGGGTTCAAGCTTTCTTT. Translation: CASSTHIQGGVQAFF.

The chain has TRBV19 and TRBJ2-7; D may correspond to TRBD1 or TRBD2 (6 bases each). CDR1 is LNHDA, CDR2 SQIVND, per germline (reference sequence). There are 17 residues in the CDR3. V was trimmed by 1 base and J by 4 bases, leaving 20 bases between them. CDR3 coding DNA: TGTGCCAGTAGTATAGGAGGCAGGGGAGGCGGAACGTACGAGCAGTACTTC. Protein sequence: CASSIGGRGGGTYEQYF.

This chain uses TRBV6-1 with TRBJ1-1; possibly TRBD1 for D (6 bases). Trimming left V 6 bases short and J 1 base short, with 12 bases between. The CDR3 totals 14 residues. Per germline, CDR1 MNHNS and CDR2 SASEGT. CDR3 in amino acids: CASRQGPKNTEAFF. CDR3 nucleotides: TGTGCCAGCAGACAGGGACCGAAGAACACTGAAGCTTTCTTT.

The gene calls are TRBV30 and TRBJ1-6, with TRBD1 matching 9 bases. CDR3 length: 14 amino acids. After removal of 2 bases from V and 6 bases from J, the junction contained 2 bases not matched to a gene. Per germline, CDR1 GTSNPN and CDR2 SVGIG (reference sequence). Here the CDR3 reads CAWSRGQGNSPLHF. The DNA of the CDR3 is TGTGCCTGGAGTAGGGGACAGGGTAATTCACCCCTCCACTTT.

The chain has TRBV5-1 and TRBJ2-5; 7 bases agree with TRBD2. The CDR3 extends over 14 amino acids. Germline V gene lookup returns CDR1 SGHRS and CDR2 YFSETQ. Trimming removed 3 bases from V and 5 bases from J; junction bases left unmatched: 7. Here the CDR3 reads CASSSGLQQETQYF. CDR3 DNA sequence: TGCGCCAGCAGCTCGGGACTACAACAGGAGACCCAGTACTTC. The full variable domain, in which reference TRBV5-1 and TRBJ2-5 provide the parts outside the CDR3, is KAGVTQTPRYLIKTRGQQVTLSCSPISGHRSVSWYQQTPGQGLQFLFEYFSETQRNKGNFPGRFSGRQFSNSRSEMNVSTLELGDSALYLCASSSGLQQETQYFGPGTRLLVL.

The chain recombines TRBV5-4 with TRBJ1-1; no definite D call. The germline gives CDR1 SGHNT, CDR2 YYREEE (reference sequence). There are 13 residues in the CDR3. Trimming took off 0 bases at V and 7 bases at J, with 10 bases between the two ends. The CDR3: CASSLVRDNEAFF. CDR3 DNA sequence: TGTGCCAGCAGCTTGGTCCGGGATAATGAAGCTTTCTTT.